Listed below are T cell receptor beta chains from one sample, sequenced in a study of cytomegalovirus exposure and HLA in healthy donors. Generated by immunoSEQ multiplex PCR, the TCRdb table keeps only in-frame clones and is missing some. This table holds about 96,000 clones, roughly 74% found once. Input material: PBMCs. The origin of the receptors is a woman in her seventies in good health and CMV-seropositive. Each CDR3 is given with its conserved first and last residue. Each record gives: clone size, J gene, D gene, V gene, CDR3 length, CDR3 protein, CDR3 DNA. The D gene is left open where the match is weak. A row's size may be missing; if present it is once, few, many or a size class.

size: .; J: TRBJ1-5; D: .; V: TRBV19; length: 15; CDR3: CASSPGRASNQPQHF; DNA: TGTGCCAGCAGCCCGGGCAGGGCTAGCAATCAGCCCCAGCATTTT
size: .; J: TRBJ2-2; D: TRBD2; V: TRBV15; length: 17; CDR3: CATSRVGLAGTTGELFF; DNA: TGTGCCACCAGCAGGGTCGGACTAGCGGGGACGACCGGGGAGCTGTTTTTT
size: few; J: TRBJ2-2; D: .; V: TRBV5-1; length: 17; CDR3: CASSLEPNRVATGELFF; DNA: TGCGCCAGCAGCTTGGAACCTAACAGGGTGGCAACCGGGGAGCTGTTTTTT
size: .; J: TRBJ2-3; D: TRBD2; V: TRBV12-5; length: 14; CDR3: CASGLGSGRDTQYF; DNA: TGTGCTAGTGGTTTAGGTAGCGGGAGAGATACGCAGTATTTT
size: few; J: TRBJ2-4; D: TRBD1; V: TRBV14; length: 15; CDR3: CASSLRQGSKNIQYF; DNA: TGTGCCAGCAGCCTCCGACAGGGGTCCAAAAACATTCAGTACTTC
size: .; J: TRBJ1-3; D: .; V: TRBV10-3; length: 15; CDR3: CAIRELDSSGNTIYF; DNA: TGTGCCATCAGAGAATTAGACAGCTCTGGAAACACCATATATTTT
size: .; J: TRBJ2-3; D: .; V: TRBV28; length: 16; CDR3: CASTIQGGSNADTQYF; DNA: TGTGCCAGCACCATACAGGGGGGGAGTAACGCAGATACGCAGTATTTT
size: .; J: TRBJ1-5; D: .; V: TRBV18; length: 17; CDR3: CASSTRTEPNSNQPQHF; DNA: TGTGCCAGCTCAACACGGACAGAGCCTAATAGCAATCAGCCCCAGCATTTT
size: .; J: TRBJ2-7; D: TRBD2; V: TRBV7-2; length: 13; CDR3: CASSSRGGYEQYF; DNA: TGTGCCAGCAGCTCGCGGGGGGGATACGAGCAGTACTTC
size: .; J: TRBJ2-1; D: .; V: TRBV7-3; length: 13; CDR3: CASSPTSSNEQFF; DNA: TGTGCCAGCAGCCCGACTAGTTCAAATGAGCAGTTCTTC
size: .; J: TRBJ1-1; D: .; V: TRBV10-1; length: 13; CDR3: CASRSSGDTEAFF; DNA: TGCGCCAGCAGGTCGAGCGGCGACACTGAAGCTTTCTTT
size: .; J: TRBJ1-4; D: .; V: TRBV5-5; length: 15; CDR3: CASRSSGSLNEKLFF; DNA: TGTGCCAGCAGATCATCCGGGTCTTTAAATGAAAAACTGTTTTTT
size: .; J: TRBJ2-5; D: TRBD2; V: TRBV7-7; length: 14; CDR3: CASSQGLVQETQYF; DNA: TGTGCTAGCAGCCAGGGACTAGTCCAAGAGACCCAGTACTTC
size: .; J: TRBJ1-1; D: .; V: TRBV28; length: 15; CDR3: CASSLWSQENTEAFF; DNA: TGTGCCAGCAGTTTATGGTCACAGGAGAACACTGAAGCTTTCTTT
size: .; J: TRBJ2-3; D: TRBD1; V: TRBV29-1; length: 14; CDR3: CSVEGQGGTDTQYF; DNA: TGCAGCGTCGAAGGACAGGGAGGCACAGATACGCAGTATTTT
size: .; J: TRBJ1-1; D: .; V: TRBV5-4; length: 14; CDR3: CASSLFWGGTEAFF; DNA: TGTGCCAGCAGCCTATTCTGGGGAGGGACTGAAGCTTTCTTT
size: .; J: TRBJ2-1; D: TRBD2; V: TRBV15; length: 16; CDR3: CATSRSGSGGTGEQFF; DNA: TGTGCCACCAGCAGGTCAGGGTCGGGAGGTACTGGTGAGCAGTTCTTC
size: .; J: TRBJ1-5; D: .; V: TRBV4-3; length: 15; CDR3: CASSSHEGSNQPQHF; DNA: TGCGCCAGCAGCTCCCATGAGGGTAGCAATCAGCCCCAGCATTTT
size: .; J: TRBJ2-5; D: .; V: TRBV5-4; length: 13; CDR3: CASSRQGGETQYF; DNA: TGTGCCAGCAGCAGGCAGGGTGGCGAGACCCAGTACTTC
size: .; J: TRBJ1-1; D: .; V: TRBV7-9; length: 13; CDR3: CASSQALALRAFF; DNA: TGTGCCAGCAGCCAAGCTCTGGCCTTGAGGGCTTTCTTT
size: .; J: TRBJ2-1; D: TRBD2; V: TRBV28; length: 16; CDR3: CASSPNGLAGPNEQFF; DNA: TGTGCCAGCAGTCCAAACGGACTAGCGGGCCCCAATGAGCAGTTCTTC
size: .; J: TRBJ1-1; D: TRBD1; V: TRBV9; length: 13; CDR3: CASSTSGGTEAFF; DNA: TGTGCCAGCAGCACCTCAGGGGGCACTGAAGCTTTCTTT
size: .; J: TRBJ2-2; D: .; V: TRBV6-5; length: 15; CDR3: CASSYSAGYTGELFF; DNA: TGTGCCAGCAGTTACTCGGCAGGGTACACCGGGGAGCTGTTTTTT
size: .; J: TRBJ2-7; D: TRBD1; V: TRBV6-1; length: 14; CDR3: CASIPGQVPYEQYF; DNA: TGTGCCAGCATCCCGGGACAGGTTCCCTACGAGCAGTACTTC
size: .; J: TRBJ2-3; D: TRBD2; V: TRBV2; length: 14; CDR3: CASRFLAETDTQYF; DNA: TGTGCCAGCAGGTTTCTAGCGGAGACAGATACGCAGTATTTT
size: .; J: TRBJ1-5; D: TRBD1; V: TRBV7-2; length: 14; CDR3: CASSLDRVRQPQHF; DNA: TGTGCCAGCAGCCTCGACAGGGTCCGTCAGCCCCAGCATTTT
size: few; J: TRBJ2-5; D: TRBD1; V: TRBV6-5; length: 14; CDR3: CASSYLDRVGTQYF; DNA: TGTGCCAGCAGTTACCTTGACAGGGTGGGGACCCAGTACTTC
size: .; J: TRBJ1-4; D: TRBD1; V: TRBV18; length: 15; CDR3: CASSPSGTDNEKLFF; DNA: TGTGCCAGCTCACCATCCGGGACAGATAATGAAAAACTGTTTTTT
size: few; J: TRBJ1-1; D: .; V: TRBV11-2; length: 15; CDR3: CASSLDAAGRTEAFF; DNA: TGTGCCAGCAGCTTAGATGCGGCAGGGAGGACTGAAGCTTTCTTT
size: .; J: TRBJ2-2; D: TRBD2; V: TRBV18; length: 16; CDR3: CASSGLGLANTGELFF; DNA: TGTGCCAGCTCAGGCCTCGGACTAGCGAACACCGGGGAGCTGTTTTTT
size: .; J: TRBJ1-1; D: .; V: TRBV7-3; length: 15; CDR3: CASSLGGPGAAEAFF; DNA: TGTGCCAGCAGCTTAGGCGGGCCAGGGGCCGCTGAAGCTTTCTTT
size: .; J: TRBJ2-3; D: .; V: TRBV2; length: 13; CDR3: CASRTGSTDTQYF; DNA: TGTGCCAGCAGAACGGGAAGTACAGATACGCAGTATTTT
size: .; J: TRBJ2-2; D: .; V: TRBV19; length: 15; CDR3: CASRDPTAGLGELFF; DNA: TGTGCCAGTAGGGATCCCACCGCGGGGCTCGGGGAGCTGTTTTTT
size: .; J: TRBJ1-2; D: .; V: TRBV11-1; length: 14; CDR3: CASSLTDTNYGYTF; DNA: TGTGCCAGCAGCTTGACAGATACTAACTATGGCTACACCTTC
size: .; J: TRBJ1-2; D: .; V: TRBV19; length: 15; CDR3: CASSVLTAATYGYTF; DNA: TGTGCCAGTAGTGTACTGACAGCCGCTACCTATGGCTACACCTTC
size: .; J: TRBJ1-4; D: TRBD1; V: TRBV12-5; length: 17; CDR3: CASGLVPRTGANEKLFF; DNA: TGTGCTAGTGGTTTGGTACCCCGGACAGGGGCTAATGAAAAACTGTTTTTT
size: .; J: TRBJ2-4; D: .; V: TRBV5-6; length: 16; CDR3: CASSLELGGAKNIQYF; DNA: TGTGCCAGCAGCTTGGAACTAGGAGGGGCCAAAAACATTCAGTACTTC
size: few; J: TRBJ1-6; D: .; V: TRBV5-6; length: 16; CDR3: CASSSPTGAYNSPLHF; DNA: TGTGCCAGCAGCTCCCCCACAGGCGCCTATAATTCACCCCTCCACTTT
size: .; J: TRBJ2-5; D: .; V: TRBV30; length: 13; CDR3: CAWSVGLQETQYF; DNA: TGTGCCTGGAGTGTAGGACTGCAAGAGACCCAGTACTTC
size: .; J: TRBJ2-3; D: TRBD2; V: TRBV7-2; length: 16; CDR3: CASSSLPSGAADTQYF; DNA: TGTGCCAGCAGCTCCCTTCCGAGCGGGGCCGCAGATACGCAGTATTTT
size: .; J: TRBJ2-7; D: TRBD2; V: TRBV9; length: 15; CDR3: CASSKVAGVSYEQYF; DNA: TGTGCCAGCAGCAAAGTAGCGGGGGTTTCCTACGAGCAGTACTTC
size: .; J: TRBJ2-7; D: TRBD1; V: TRBV29-1; length: 11; CDR3: CSVDRGGGQYF; DNA: TGCAGCGTCGACAGGGGAGGAGGGCAGTACTTC
size: .; J: TRBJ2-7; D: TRBD1; V: TRBV6-5; length: 15; CDR3: CASSYKNRGQVEQYF; DNA: TGTGCCAGCAGTTACAAAAACAGGGGGCAAGTCGAGCAGTACTTC
size: .; J: TRBJ2-1; D: TRBD2; V: TRBV5-6; length: 15; CDR3: CASYKAGGPRNEQFF; DNA: TGTGCCAGCTATAAAGCGGGGGGGCCCCGCAATGAGCAGTTCTTC
size: once; J: TRBJ1-3; D: .; V: TRBV10-1; length: 16; CDR3: CASSETGMGVGNTIYF; DNA: TGCGCCAGCAGTGAGACAGGGATGGGTGTCGGAAACACCATATATTTT
size: .; J: TRBJ2-1; D: TRBD2; V: TRBV11-3; length: 16; CDR3: CASSLDLSGGGGEQFF; DNA: TGTGCCAGCAGCTTAGATTTATCCGGGGGGGGCGGGGAGCAGTTCTTC
size: .; J: TRBJ1-6; D: .; V: TRBV7-2; length: 13; CDR3: CASSLGQGLSLHF; DNA: TGTGCCAGCAGCTTAGGGCAGGGTCTTTCCCTCCACTTT
size: .; J: TRBJ2-1; D: TRBD1; V: TRBV15; length: 15; CDR3: CATSRRTGGDNEQFF; DNA: TGTGCCACCAGCAGACGGACAGGAGGAGACAATGAGCAGTTCTTC
size: few; J: TRBJ1-1; D: TRBD1; V: TRBV4-2; length: 15; CDR3: CASSRTGTGLTEAFF; DNA: TGTGCCAGCAGCCGAACCGGGACAGGGTTGACTGAAGCTTTCTTT
size: .; J: TRBJ2-3; D: TRBD2; V: TRBV7-8; length: 16; CDR3: CASSPGLAGGRDTQYF; DNA: TGTGCCAGCAGCCCGGGACTAGCGGGGGGGCGGGATACGCAGTATTTT
size: .; J: TRBJ2-5; D: TRBD1; V: TRBV6-6; length: 15; CDR3: CASRTIRDRGETQYF; DNA: TGTGCCAGCAGAACAATCCGGGACAGGGGAGAGACCCAGTACTTC
size: .; J: TRBJ2-7; D: .; V: TRBV7-9; length: 16; CDR3: CSSSLSGGMGSYEQYF; DNA: TGTTCCAGCAGCTTATCAGGCGGGATGGGCTCCTACGAGCAGTACTTC
size: .; J: TRBJ1-1; D: .; V: TRBV6-1; length: 13; CDR3: CASSVGQNTEAFF; DNA: TGTGCCAGTTCCGTGGGACAGAACACTGAAGCTTTCTTT